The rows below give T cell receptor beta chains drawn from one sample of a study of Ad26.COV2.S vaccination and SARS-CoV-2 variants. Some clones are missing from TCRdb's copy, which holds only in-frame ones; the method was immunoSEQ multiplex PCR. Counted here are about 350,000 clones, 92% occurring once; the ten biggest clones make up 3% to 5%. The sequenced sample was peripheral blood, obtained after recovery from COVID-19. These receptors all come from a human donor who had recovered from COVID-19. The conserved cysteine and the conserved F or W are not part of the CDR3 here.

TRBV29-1 SVVTGRWDSEQF
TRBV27 ASSLKGGIGYT
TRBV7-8 ASSLTSGGREQY
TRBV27 ASSLFGQGNQPQH
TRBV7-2 ASSQTGGANQPQH
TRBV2 ASSEGSARLYGYT
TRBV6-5 ASGFRDESTDTQY
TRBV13 ATRRGNTEAF
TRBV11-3 ASSKSTGTGYTDTQY
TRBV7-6 ASSLELPSGLSTDTQY
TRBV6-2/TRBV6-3 ASSKEPIVSPGGGKLF
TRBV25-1 ASSETAGYGYT
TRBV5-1 ASSSIRGDGEKLF
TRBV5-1 ASSTSGGHTDTQY
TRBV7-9 ASSLAAGESSPLH
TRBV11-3 ASSPPGGGHTEAF
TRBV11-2 ASSPPIASYT
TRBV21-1 ASSKVAQGNENEQF
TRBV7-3 ASSSYRGQPQH
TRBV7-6 ASSLVQGTLSGNTIY
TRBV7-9 AGSGRNTEAF
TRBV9 ASSVEGGQGLNEQF
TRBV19 ASSKDRRSTEAF
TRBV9 ASSVEVARGTQY
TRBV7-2 ASSYMGQVPYEQY
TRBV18 ASSPPGRLSDEQY
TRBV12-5 ASGLVLLTTGYVGDTQY
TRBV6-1 ASSETDNFNTEAF
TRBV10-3 AISESASTNEKLF
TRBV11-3 ASSLGFGTSDTMSTDTQY
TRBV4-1 ASSRQGWDRNEKLF
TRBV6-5 ASSRDRGPNTEAF
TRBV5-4 ASSLGSSNAYEQY
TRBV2 ASSESAGGFYNEQF
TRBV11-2 ASTQYSGVYEQY
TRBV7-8 ASNTRDRGLHEQF
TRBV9 ASSAHRGNTGELF
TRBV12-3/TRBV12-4 ASSLNRHEKLF
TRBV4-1 ASSQEDRVGEAF
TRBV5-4 ASSLKGGVNTEAF
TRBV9 ASSPGTGIHNQPQH
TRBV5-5 ASSLVRFGTEAF
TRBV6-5 ASSLRKAGELF
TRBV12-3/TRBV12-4 ASSLKIEQF
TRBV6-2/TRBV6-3 ASSLGLRGDNQPQH
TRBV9 ASSVEGVGNSPLH
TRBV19 ASSRGTSGDLGRDTQY
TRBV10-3 AISRGLAGGRDEQF
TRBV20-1 SASRVPFQETQY
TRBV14 ASSQGNTGELF
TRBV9 ASSVVATGANVLT
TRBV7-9 ASSSSGTALPEAF
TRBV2 ASSSTGGAGEAF
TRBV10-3 AISERELLAAQY
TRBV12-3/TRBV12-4 ASSFGPVGYT
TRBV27 ASRDSGLYEQY
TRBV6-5 ASSWGGANNSPLH
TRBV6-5 ASQDRGASNYGYT